A selection of T cell receptor beta chains follows, all from one sample in a study of blood T cells in healthy people across ages. TCRdb passed the 5' RACE reads through MiXCR, listing each CDR3 protein once. Among hundreds of thousands of distinct CDR3 sequences listed, roughly 64% were seen once. Material for sequencing was blood. The receptors shown here come from a man aged 25 to 40 in good health. Each CDR3 is given with its conserved first and last residue. A D gene is named only where the DNA matches it firmly. Size tells how often a clone was seen (once, few, many) or the class of an expanded clone, and some rows leave it out.

V gene	J gene	clone size	D gene	CDR3 DNA	CDR3 protein
TRBV25-1	TRBJ2-1	few	TRBD2	TGTGCCAGCGAGGGGACTAGCGGGAAAGGCTGGGAGCAGTTCTTC	CASEGTSGKGWEQFF
TRBV7-2	TRBJ1-5	.	TRBD1	TGTGCCAGCAGCTCCAGGACAGGGGTCAGCAATCAGCCCCAGCATTTT	CASSSRTGVSNQPQHF
TRBV29-1	TRBJ2-3	.	TRBD2	TGCAGCGCAATTGCTAGCGGGAGAAGCACAGATACGCAGTATTTT	CSAIASGRSTDTQYF
TRBV3-1	TRBJ1-2	few	TRBD1	TGTGCCAGCAGCCAAGGACAGGGGATAAACGGCTACACCTTC	CASSQGQGINGYTF
TRBV7-2	TRBJ2-1	.	.	TGTGCCAGCAGCTTAGACCGGCGGAAAGTAGAGTTCTTC	CASSLDRRKVEFF
TRBV3-1	TRBJ1-1	once	TRBD1	TGTGCCAGCAGCCTTGGGACAGCCATGAACACTGAAGCTTTCTTT	CASSLGTAMNTEAFF
TRBV20-1	TRBJ2-5	once	.	TGCAGTGCTAGAGATCGGGCAATTCAAGAGACCCAGTACTTC	CSARDRAIQETQYF
TRBV20-1	TRBJ2-1	few	.	TGCAGTGCTAGAACCTGGACAACAAACTACAATGAGCAGTTCTTC	CSARTWTTNYNEQFF
TRBV11-1	TRBJ1-2	.	.	TGTGCCAGCAGCCCTGGAGGAGTGGACTATGGCTACACCTTC	CASSPGGVDYGYTF
TRBV7-6	TRBJ2-5	.	.	TGTGCCAGCAGCTTAGCTGGGGTACTCCTTCACCAAGAGACCCAGTACTTC	CASSLAGVLLHQETQYF
TRBV6-2/TRBV6-3	TRBJ2-7	.	.	TGTGCCAGCAGAACCGGGACTCCCAACTACGAGCAGTACTTC	CASRTGTPNYEQYF
TRBV3-1	TRBJ2-1	.	TRBD2	TGTGCCAGCAGCCTAGCCCCAGCGGGGGGGAACAATGAGCAGTTCTTC	CASSLAPAGGNNEQFF
TRBV10-3	TRBJ2-2	.	.	TGTGCCATCAGTGAGTCCCCAGGGTCTAGCACCGGGGAGCTGTTTTTT	CAISESPGSSTGELFF
TRBV20-1	TRBJ2-7	.	TRBD1	TGCAGTGCTAGTTATACAGGGGGCGCGATCTACGAGCAGTACTTC	CSASYTGGAIYEQYF
TRBV7-9	TRBJ2-1	.	.	TGTGCCAGCGGGGGAGAGAATGAGCAGTTCTTC	CASGGENEQFF
TRBV7-2	TRBJ1-2	few	.	TGTGCCAGCAGCTTGGAGAAGGGGGGCTACACCTTC	CASSLEKGGYTF
TRBV7-3	TRBJ2-2	.	TRBD2	TGTGCCAGCAGCTTATCGGGACTAGCGAGTATCGGGGAGCTGTTTTTT	CASSLSGLASIGELFF
TRBV28	TRBJ2-1	.	.	TGTGCCAGCCGCGAAGGGTCCGAGAACAATGAGCAGTTCTTC	CASREGSENNEQFF
TRBV10-3	TRBJ2-7	.	.	TGTGCCATCAGTGAGGCGTCCGAGCAGTACTTC	CAISEASEQYF
TRBV7-6	TRBJ2-5	.	.	TGTGCCAGCAGCTTAGATGTGGGGACCCAAGAGACCCAGTACTTC	CASSLDVGTQETQYF
TRBV29-1	TRBJ1-1	.	.	TGCAGCGTGGCTGGCAGGGCTTCTGAAGCTTTCTTT	CSVAGRASEAFF
TRBV7-2	TRBJ2-4	few	TRBD1	TGTGCCAGCAGTCAAGACCCCGGACAGGGGAACATTCAGTACTTC	CASSQDPGQGNIQYF
TRBV19	TRBJ2-5	.	.	TGTGCCAGTTCCATATCGGTCTGGGAGACCCAGTACTTC	CASSISVWETQYF
TRBV15	TRBJ2-7	.	TRBD2	TGTGCCACCAGCAGAGATCGGACTAGCGGGAGGTGGAATGAGCAGTACTTC	CATSRDRTSGRWNEQYF
TRBV29-1	TRBJ2-1	few	.	TGCAGCGCCGACCGGACGTCCCTCAATGAGCAGTTCTTC	CSADRTSLNEQFF
TRBV11-2	TRBJ2-7	.	TRBD2	TGTGCCAGCACTACTAGCGGGGGGGCCCACTACGAGCAGTACTTC	CASTTSGGAHYEQYF
TRBV29-1	TRBJ2-1	.	.	TGCAGCACGTGGCTAGCGAAAAGCTCCTACAATGAGCAGTTCTTC	CSTWLAKSSYNEQFF
TRBV5-4	TRBJ2-7	.	TRBD2	TGTGCCAGCAGCGGGGGGGGGACTCCAGTCGGCGAGCAGTACTTC	CASSGGGTPVGEQYF
TRBV12-3/TRBV12-4	TRBJ1-1	.	.	TGTGCCAGCAGGTTGGGTGGAACCGAAGCTTTCTTT	CASRLGGTEAFF
TRBV20-1	TRBJ2-4	few	.	TGCAGTGCCCAGTTTGCGGGACTGGGGGACCTAAACATTCAGTACTTC	CSAQFAGLGDLNIQYF
TRBV2	TRBJ1-2	many	.	TGTGCCAGCAGTGAATTCGTGCGAGGCTACACCTTC	CASSEFVRGYTF
TRBV29-1	TRBJ2-5	few	TRBD1	TGCAGCGACTCACAGGGGTACCAAGAGACCCAGTACTTC	CSDSQGYQETQYF
TRBV12-3/TRBV12-4	TRBJ2-3	.	.	TGTGCCAGCGGGGCAGATACGCAGTATTTT	CASGADTQYF
TRBV10-3	TRBJ2-7	few	.	TGTGCCATCAGTGAGGAAGGGGACGAGCAGTACTTC	CAISEEGDEQYF
TRBV11-2	TRBJ1-2	.	.	TGTGCCAGCAGCTTAGGCCCGGCAGGAGACTATGGCTACACCTTC	CASSLGPAGDYGYTF
TRBV20-1	TRBJ2-3	few	.	TGCAGTGCTAGAGATCTCTTTTTCGGGGGACCCACAGATACGCAGTATTTT	CSARDLFFGGPTDTQYF
TRBV20-1	TRBJ1-1	.	TRBD1	TGCAGTGCTATTGGACAGGGGACCTTTCGTGGTTTCTTT	CSAIGQGTFRGFF
TRBV29-1	TRBJ1-6	.	.	TGCAGCGCCCAAGTACAGGATGGGAATTCACCCCTCCACTTT	CSAQVQDGNSPLHF
TRBV29-1	TRBJ2-7	few	TRBD1	TGCAGCGTTGGGGCAGGGGGCTCCTACGAGCAGTACTTC	CSVGAGGSYEQYF
TRBV2	TRBJ2-7	.	TRBD1	TGTGCCAGCAGTGACGGACAGGGAGCGGGCGAGCAGTACTTC	CASSDGQGAGEQYF
TRBV7-2	TRBJ2-3	.	TRBD2	TGTGCCAGCAGCCCGAATAGCGGGGAAACAGATACGCAGTATTTT	CASSPNSGETDTQYF
TRBV30	TRBJ1-2	.	TRBD1	TGTGCCTGGCGGACAGGGGATCGGGGAGGCTACACCTTC	CAWRTGDRGGYTF
TRBV6-2/TRBV6-3	TRBJ1-1	.	.	TGTGCCAGCAGAGAACACGGGGACGGTGAAGCTTTCTTT	CASREHGDGEAFF
TRBV18	TRBJ2-7	few	.	TGTGCCAGCTCACAGGGCCTCGAGCAGTACTTC	CASSQGLEQYF
TRBV29-1	TRBJ2-7	.	TRBD2	TGCAGCGTAGCTAGCGGGAATAGCTACGAGCAGTACTTC	CSVASGNSYEQYF
TRBV6-6	TRBJ2-5	.	TRBD2	TGTGCCAGCAGTTGGACTAGCGGGGGGGCCCTACAAGAGACCCAGTACTTC	CASSWTSGGALQETQYF